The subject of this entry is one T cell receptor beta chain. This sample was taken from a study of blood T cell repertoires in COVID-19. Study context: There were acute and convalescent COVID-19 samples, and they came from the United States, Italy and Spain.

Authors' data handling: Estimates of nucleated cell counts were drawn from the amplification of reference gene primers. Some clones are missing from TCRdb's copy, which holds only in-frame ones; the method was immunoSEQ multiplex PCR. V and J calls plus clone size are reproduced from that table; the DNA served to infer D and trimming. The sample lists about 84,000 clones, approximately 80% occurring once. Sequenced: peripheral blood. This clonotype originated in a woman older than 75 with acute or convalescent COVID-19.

The CDR3 nucleotides read TGTGCCTGGAGATCACAGGGGTTGGGGGAGCAGTACTTC. Amino acid sequence: CAWRSQGLGEQYF. The chain carries TRBV30 and TRBJ2-7, with 7 positions matching TRBD1. The CDR3 has 13 amino acids. Germline values: CDR1 GTSNPN, CDR2 SVGIG (reference sequence). Unmatched junction bases numbered 9, after V lost 3 bases and J lost 7 bases.